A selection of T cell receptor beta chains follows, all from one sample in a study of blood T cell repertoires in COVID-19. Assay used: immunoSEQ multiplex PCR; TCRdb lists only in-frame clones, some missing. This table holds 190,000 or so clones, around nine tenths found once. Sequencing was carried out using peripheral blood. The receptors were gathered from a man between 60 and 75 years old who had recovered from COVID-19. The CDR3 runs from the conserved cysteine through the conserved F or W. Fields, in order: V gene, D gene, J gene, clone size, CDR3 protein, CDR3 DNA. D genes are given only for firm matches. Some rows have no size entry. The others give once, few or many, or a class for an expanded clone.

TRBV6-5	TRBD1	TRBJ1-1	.	CASRGGGKSTEAFF	TGTGCCAGCCGAGGAGGGGGCAAGAGTACTGAAGCTTTCTTT
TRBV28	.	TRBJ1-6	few	CASSNIRALKTLHF	TGTGCCAGCTCCAACATCAGGGCTCTGAAAACCCTCCACTTT
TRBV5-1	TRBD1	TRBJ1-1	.	CASSSRTGELNTEAFF	TGCGCCAGCAGCTCACGGACAGGGGAACTGAACACTGAAGCTTTCTTT
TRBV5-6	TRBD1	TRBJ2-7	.	CASSWTGYEQYF	TGTGCCAGCAGCTGGACAGGGTACGAGCAGTACTTC
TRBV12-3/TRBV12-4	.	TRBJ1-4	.	CASSFIEKLFF	TGTGCCAGCAGTTTCATCGAAAAACTGTTTTTT
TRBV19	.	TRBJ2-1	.	CASRIDRSPIGEQFF	TGTGCCAGTAGGATTGACAGGAGCCCCATTGGGGAGCAGTTCTTC
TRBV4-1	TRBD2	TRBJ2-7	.	CASSRGLAGSYEQYF	TGCGCCAGCAGTCGTGGACTAGCGGGTTCCTACGAGCAGTACTTC
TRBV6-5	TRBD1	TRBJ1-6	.	CASSYSRTGYNSPLHF	TGTGCCAGCAGTTACAGTCGGACAGGGTATAATTCACCCCTCCACTTT
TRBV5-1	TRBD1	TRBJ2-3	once	CASSYSNRDRGGTDTQYF	TGCGCCAGCAGCTACTCAAATCGGGACAGAGGAGGCACAGATACGCAGTATTTT
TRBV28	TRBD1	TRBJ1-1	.	CASSLWGQGRRNTEAFF	TGTGCCAGCAGTTTATGGGGACAGGGGAGAAGGAACACTGAAGCTTTCTTT
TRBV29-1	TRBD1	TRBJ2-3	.	CSVNAGQGFTDTQYF	TGCAGCGTAAACGCAGGACAGGGATTCACAGATACGCAGTATTTT
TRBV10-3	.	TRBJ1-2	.	CAISEGAGANYGYTF	TGTGCCATCAGTGAAGGGGCAGGAGCTAACTATGGCTACACCTTC
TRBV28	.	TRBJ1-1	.	CASSAPPGIEAFF	TGTGCCAGCAGTGCCCCCCCAGGCATTGAAGCTTTCTTT
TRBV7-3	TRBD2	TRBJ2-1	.	CASSQSGTSSYNEQFF	TGTGCCAGCAGTCAATCCGGGACTAGCTCCTACAATGAGCAGTTCTTC
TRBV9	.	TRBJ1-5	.	CASSVGVNQPQHF	TGTGCCAGCAGCGTAGGAGTCAATCAGCCCCAGCATTTT
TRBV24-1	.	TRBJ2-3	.	CATSEGGGADTQYF	TGTGCCACCAGTGAGGGGGGGGGCGCAGATACGCAGTATTTT
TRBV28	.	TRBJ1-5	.	CASKLGGPQPQHF	TGTGCCAGCAAATTGGGAGGCCCCCAGCCCCAGCATTTT
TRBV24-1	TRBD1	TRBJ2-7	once	CATARGGENYEQYF	TGTGCCACCGCGAGAGGGGGCGAGAACTACGAGCAGTACTTC
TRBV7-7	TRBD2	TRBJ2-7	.	CASSPASGGYEQYF	TGTGCCAGCAGTCCCGCTAGCGGGGGGTACGAGCAGTACTTC
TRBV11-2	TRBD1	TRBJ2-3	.	CASSLKGAWDTQYF	TGTGCCAGCAGCTTGAAGGGGGCGTGGGATACGCAGTATTTT
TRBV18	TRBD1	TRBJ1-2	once	CASSPPATGASPYGYTF	TGTGCCAGCTCACCACCGGCGACAGGGGCAAGCCCCTATGGCTACACCTTC
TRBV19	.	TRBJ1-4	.	CASSIERLRGRNEKLFF	TGTGCCAGTAGTATAGAGCGGCTCAGAGGGCGGAATGAAAAACTGTTTTTT
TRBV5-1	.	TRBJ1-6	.	CASTPMGGFNSPLHF	TGCGCCAGCACCCCCATGGGGGGTTTCAATTCACCCCTCCACTTT
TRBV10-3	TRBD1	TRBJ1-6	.	CAISESTRGNSPLHF	TGTGCCATCAGTGAGTCGACCAGGGGGAATTCACCCCTCCACTTT
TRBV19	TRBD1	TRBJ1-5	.	CASSIGDSLNQPQHF	TGTGCCAGTAGTATCGGGGACAGCCTCAATCAGCCCCAGCATTTT
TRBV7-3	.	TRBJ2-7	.	CASSPGNEQYF	TGTGCCAGCAGCCCAGGGAACGAGCAGTACTTC
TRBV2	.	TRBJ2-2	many	CASKFASQGAGELFF	TGTGCCAGCAAGTTCGCCTCCCAGGGCGCCGGGGAGCTGTTTTTT
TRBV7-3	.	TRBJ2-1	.	CASSLNGQRYNEQFF	TGTGCCAGCAGCCTCAACGGACAGCGCTACAATGAGCAGTTCTTC